The source of this T cell receptor beta chain is a study of identical twins. Healthy Caucasians were all of the donors. A few counts support this clonotype. Each CDR3 protein gets one entry after TCRdb re-called the 5' RACE reads with MiXCR. The sample holds approximately 490,000 distinct CDR3 sequences, under 25% seen once. V was pared by 3 bases and J by 3 bases, with 12 bases of the junction left unmatched. This CDR3 is built from 17 residues. The germline CDR1 and CDR2 sequences are MDHEN and SYDVKM. Another study also made use of these data, one on yellow fever vaccine responses in identical twins.

The sequence came from a woman between 18 and 29 years old in good health. The V gene is TRBV28, the J gene TRBJ2-7; 9 bases line up with TRBD1. The sample comprised CD4+ T cells sorted from blood. CDR3 protein: CASSFPKMGQGVYEQYF. The CDR3, as DNA: TGTGCCAGCAGTTTCCCGAAAATGGGACAGGGTGTCTACGAGCAGTACTTC. Filled out from reference TRBV28 and TRBJ2-7, the complete variable domain reads DVKVTQSSRYLVKRTGEKVFLECVQDMDHENMFWYRQDPGLGLRLIYFSYDVKMKEKGDIPEGYSVSREKKERFSLILESASTNQTSMYLCASSFPKMGQGVYEQYFGPGTRLTVT.